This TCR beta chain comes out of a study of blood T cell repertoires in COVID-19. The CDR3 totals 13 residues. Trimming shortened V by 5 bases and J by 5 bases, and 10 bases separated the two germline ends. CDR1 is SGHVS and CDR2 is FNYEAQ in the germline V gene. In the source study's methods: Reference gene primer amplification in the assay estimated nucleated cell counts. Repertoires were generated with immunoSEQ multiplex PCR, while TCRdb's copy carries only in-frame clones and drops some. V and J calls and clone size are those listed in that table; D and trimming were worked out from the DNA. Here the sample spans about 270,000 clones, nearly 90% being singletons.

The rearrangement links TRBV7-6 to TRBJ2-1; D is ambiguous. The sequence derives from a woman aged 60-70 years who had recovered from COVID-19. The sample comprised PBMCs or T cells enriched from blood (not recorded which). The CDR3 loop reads CASSLYLDNEQFF. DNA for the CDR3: TGTGCCAGCAGCCTATATTTAGACAATGAGCAGTTCTTC. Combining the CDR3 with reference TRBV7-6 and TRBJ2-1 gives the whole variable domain GAGVSQSPRYKVTKRGQDVALRCDPISGHVSLYWYRQALGQGPEFLTYFNYEAQQDKSGLPNDRFSAERPEGSISTLTIQRTEQRDSAMYRCASSLYLDNEQFFGPGTRLTVL.